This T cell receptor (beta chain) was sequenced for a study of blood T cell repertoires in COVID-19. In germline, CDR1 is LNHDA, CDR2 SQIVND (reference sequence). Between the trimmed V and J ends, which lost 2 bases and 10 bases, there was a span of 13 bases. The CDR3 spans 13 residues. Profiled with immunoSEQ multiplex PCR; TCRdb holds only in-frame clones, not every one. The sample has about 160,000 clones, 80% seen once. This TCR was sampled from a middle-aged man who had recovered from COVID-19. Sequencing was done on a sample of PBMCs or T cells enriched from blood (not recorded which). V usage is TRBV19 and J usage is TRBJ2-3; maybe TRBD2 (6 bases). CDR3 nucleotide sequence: TGTGCCAGTAGTATAAGAGGACTATTCGCGCAGTATTTT. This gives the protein CASSIRGLFAQYF.